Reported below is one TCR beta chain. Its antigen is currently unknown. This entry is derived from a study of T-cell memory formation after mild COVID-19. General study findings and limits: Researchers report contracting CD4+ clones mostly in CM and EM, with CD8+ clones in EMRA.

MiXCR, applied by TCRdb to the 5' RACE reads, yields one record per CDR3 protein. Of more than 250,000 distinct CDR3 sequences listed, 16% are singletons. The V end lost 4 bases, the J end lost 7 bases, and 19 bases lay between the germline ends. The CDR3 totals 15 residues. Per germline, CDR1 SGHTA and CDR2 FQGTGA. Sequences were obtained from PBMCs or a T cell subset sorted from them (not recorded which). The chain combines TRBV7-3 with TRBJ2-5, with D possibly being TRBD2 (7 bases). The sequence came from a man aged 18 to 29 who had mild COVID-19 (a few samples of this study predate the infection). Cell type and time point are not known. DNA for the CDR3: TGTGCCAGCAGCTCTGGGACGGGGGGCGAGATGACCCAGTACTTC. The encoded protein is CASSSGTGGEMTQYF. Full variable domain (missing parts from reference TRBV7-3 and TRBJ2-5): GAGVSQTPSNKVTEKGKYVELRCDPISGHTALYWYRQSLGQGPEFLIYFQGTGAADDSGLPNDRFFAVRPEGSVSTLKIQRTERGDSAVYLCASSSGTGGEMTQYFGPGTRLLVL.